These 23 T cell receptor beta chains originate from one sample sequenced in a study of T cell changes during pregnancy in multiple sclerosis. The repertoire was sequenced with immunoSEQ multiplex PCR; TCRdb's copy has only in-frame clones and lacks some. The repertoire holds tens of thousands of clones, roughly 89% seen once, with more than 0.5% in the top ten. The sequenced sample was CD4+ T cells from peripheral blood mononuclear cells, obtained in the second trimester of pregnancy. The receptors were sampled from a female donor with multiple sclerosis, enrolled in a pregnancy study.

The gene calls are TRBV18 and TRBJ1-1; TRBD1 might be the D (6 bases). Trimming took 0 bases from V and 8 from J, leaving 10 bases between them. The CDR3 runs to 13 residues. Germline assignment: CDR1 KGHSH and CDR2 LQKENI. DNA for the CDR3: TGTGCCAGCTCACCACCGCAGGGGACAGAAGCTTTCTTT. Its protein is CASSPPQGTEAFF.

The chain combines TRBV15 with TRBJ1-5, with 11 bases lining up with TRBD1. The germline V gene has CDR1 LNHNV and CDR2 YYDKDF (reference sequence). This CDR3 region has 17 residues. Trimming removed 5 bases from V and 4 bases from J; junction bases left unmatched: 10. The CDR3 protein is CATSSGQGARGNQPQHF. The CDR3, as DNA: TGTGCCACCAGCTCAGGACAGGGGGCGAGAGGGAATCAGCCCCAGCATTTT.

The chain uses TRBV2 and TRBJ1-1, with 9 bases fitting TRBD1. This CDR3 is 14 amino acids long. Germline assignment: CDR1 SNHLY and CDR2 FYNNEI. V shed 5 bases and J 4 bases; nucleotides not matched to a gene: 5. In DNA, the CDR3 is TGTGCCAGCAGTTTACAGGGGGCGACCACTGAAGCTTTCTTT. The encoded protein is CASSLQGATTEAFF.

The V gene is TRBV27, the J gene TRBJ2-3, with 15 bases aligning to TRBD2. Germline loops: CDR1 MNHEY, CDR2 SMNVEV (reference sequence). The CDR3 loop spans 17 amino acids. The V segment lost 6 bases and the J segment 3 bases; nucleotides outside the gene matches: 7. The CDR3 nucleotides read TGTGCCAGCAGGGGGGGACTAGCGGGAGGCCGGACAGATACGCAGTATTTT. Amino acid sequence: CASRGGLAGGRTDTQYF.

The gene calls are TRBV2 and TRBJ1-5, with 8 bases fitting TRBD1. There are 14 residues in the CDR3. With V trimmed by 6 bases and J by 9 bases, 10 bases remained unmatched. Germline V gives CDR1 SNHLY, CDR2 FYNNEI. CDR3 sequence: CASRAHGQGGPQHF. CDR3 DNA: TGTGCCAGCAGGGCTCATGGACAGGGAGGGCCCCAGCATTTT.

This chain connects TRBV7-3 to TRBJ2-5, with D tentatively TRBD2 (5 bases). Trimming took 5 bases from V and 5 from J, leaving 15 bases between them. The germline CDR1 and CDR2 sequences are SGHTA and FQGTGA. This CDR3 comprises 14 residues. The CDR3 DNA follows: TGTGCCAGCAGCCCCGGAGGCATGGGGGAGACCCAGTACTTC. As protein: CASSPGGMGETQYF.

J is TRBJ1-2 and V is TRBV18; maybe TRBD1 (5 bases). There are 13 residues in the CDR3. Germline V gives CDR1 KGHSH, CDR2 LQKENI. The V end was cut by 6 bases, the J end by 1 base, with 9 bases between. This CDR3 reads CASSQQVNYGYTF. The CDR3 DNA reads as TGTGCCAGCTCTCAACAGGTTAACTATGGCTACACCTTC.

The chain is built from TRBV7-9 and TRBJ1-3; 8 bases agree with TRBD1. Germline assignment: CDR1 SEHNR and CDR2 FQNEAQ (reference sequence). Trimming removed 5 bases from V and 3 bases from J; junction bases left unmatched: 6. CDR3 length equals 15 residues. In DNA, the CDR3 is TGTGCCAGCAGCCTCACAGGGGGACTTGGAAACACCATATATTTT. Translated: CASSLTGGLGNTIYF.

The table lists this clone with a count of one. The CDR3 DNA is TGTGCCAGTAGTTCGCCGGGGTTAACCTACGAGCAGTACTTC. It specifies CASSSPGLTYEQYF. The chain recombines TRBV19 with TRBJ2-7; perhaps TRBD2 as D (5 bases). The CDR3 length is 14 residues. In germline, CDR1 is LNHDA, CDR2 SQIVND (reference sequence). Trimming pared 5 bases from V and 2 bases from J, leaving 13 bases between.

This sequence joins TRBV5-1 and TRBJ1-1; 7 positions match TRBD1. CDR1 is SGHRS, CDR2 YFSETQ, per germline. V shed 4 bases, J shed 1 base, and the junction held 4 bases outside the gene matches. The CDR3 has 14 residues. CDR3 DNA: TGCGCCAGCAGCGTCGGACAGGCGAACACTGAAGCTTTCTTT. This gives the protein CASSVGQANTEAFF.

This clone has a single count. This chain links TRBV7-8 with TRBJ1-5, with TRBD1 identical over 9 bases. The CDR3 sequence is 15 residues long. After removal of 1 base from V and 7 bases from J, the junction contained 5 bases not matched to a gene. CDR1 is SGHVS and CDR2 is FQNEAQ in the germline V gene. CDR3 bases: TGTGCCAGCAGCTTAGTACAGGGGGCTCGGCAGCCCCAGCATTTT. It yields the protein CASSLVQGARQPQHF.

CDR3 sequence (DNA): TGTGCCAGCAGCGGTAACAGGGGGGGTTATCTCCAGCATTTT. Encoded protein: CASSGNRGGYLQHF. The chain couples TRBV9 to TRBJ1-5, with TRBD1 identical over 8 bases. Per the germline V gene, CDR1 is SGDLS and CDR2 is YYNGEE. This CDR3 contains 14 residues. J lost 12 bases, V lost 3 bases, and 11 bases had no gene match.

This chain links TRBV27 with TRBJ1-2, with TRBD1 as a possible D gene (6 bases). Germline assignment: CDR1 MNHEY and CDR2 SMNVEV (reference sequence). The CDR3 consists of 16 residues. V lost 5 bases and J 5 bases, leaving 21 bases between the germline ends. CDR3 amino acids: CASSPSLRGVKYGYTF. In DNA form, the CDR3 reads TGTGCCAGCAGTCCCAGTCTCAGGGGCGTAAAGTATGGCTACACCTTC.

The chain joins TRBV7-9 to TRBJ2-5, with TRBD2 identical over 7 bases. V lost 6 bases and J lost 4; bases outside the gene matches: 2. Looked up from germline, CDR1 is SEHNR and CDR2 is FQNEAQ (reference sequence). The CDR3 consists of 12 residues. CDR3 coding DNA: TGTGCCAGCAGTTGGGGGGGAGAGACCCAGTACTTC. Protein product: CASSWGGETQYF.

This clone was detected only once. This sequence joins TRBV29-1 and TRBJ1-1; 10 bases align to TRBD1. With 4 bases clipped from V and 1 base from J, the junction kept 3 bases outside the gene matches. The CDR3 totals 14 residues. CDR1 SQVTM and CDR2 ANQGSEA come from the germline V gene. The CDR3 reads CSVVGDRGNTEAFF. The DNA of the CDR3 is TGCAGCGTTGTGGGGGACAGGGGGAACACTGAAGCTTTCTTT.

The chain carries TRBV28 and TRBJ2-3; 8 bases agree with TRBD2. CDR3 length: 16 residues. The V gene end was trimmed by 5 bases and the J gene end by 0 bases; junction bases not matched to a gene: 7. CDR1 is MDHEN, CDR2 SYDVKM, per germline. The CDR3 nucleotides read TGTGCCAGCAGTGCCCTTAGCGGGGTCAGCACAGATACGCAGTATTTT. It yields the protein CASSALSGVSTDTQYF. Drawing the rest from reference TRBV28 and TRBJ2-3, the complete variable domain is DVKVTQSSRYLVKRTGEKVFLECVQDMDHENMFWYRQDPGLGLRLIYFSYDVKMKEKGDIPEGYSVSREKKERFSLILESASTNQTSMYLCASSALSGVSTDTQYFGPGTRLTVL.

The V call is TRBV11-2, the J call TRBJ2-1; 9 positions match TRBD2. The CDR3 consists of 15 residues. Germline lookup yields CDR1 SGHAT and CDR2 FQNNGV. Germline trimming cut 2 bases from V and 3 bases from J; bases unmatched to any gene: 2. Here the CDR3 DNA reads TGTGCCAGCAGCTTAAAGACTAGCGGCTACAATGAGCAGTTCTTC. Protein product: CASSLKTSGYNEQFF.

The V call is TRBV5-4, the J call TRBJ1-2; a weak D match, TRBD1 (6 bases). The CDR3 sequence is 15 residues long. Trimming stripped 4 bases from V and 8 bases from J, with 21 bases between. Germline V lookup: CDR1 SGHNT, CDR2 YYREEE (reference sequence). The CDR3 bases are TGTGCCAGCAGCCCCAGTGGGGGGGCACTCTACGGCTACACCTTC. Protein sequence: CASSPSGGALYGYTF.

The chain links TRBV28 to TRBJ2-7, with 7 bases fitting TRBD1. There are 14 residues in the CDR3. With 5 bases clipped from V and 1 base from J, the junction kept 5 bases outside the gene matches. Looked up from germline, CDR1 is MDHEN and CDR2 is SYDVKM. The CDR3 spells CASSPKGQSYEQYF. The CDR3 region has the DNA TGTGCCAGCAGTCCCAAGGGACAGTCCTACGAGCAGTACTTC.

This clone was detected only once. The CDR3 sequence is CASSPPRNTEAFF. The CDR3 DNA reads as TGTGCCAGCTCACCACCGAGGAACACTGAAGCTTTCTTT. The J gene is TRBJ1-1, the V gene TRBV18; D gene ambiguous. V lost 0 bases, J lost 1 base, and 3 bases lay in between. Germline-derived CDR1 and CDR2 are KGHSH and LQKENI. The CDR3 sequence is 13 residues long.

This clone has a single count. The rearrangement uses TRBV4-1 and TRBJ2-1, with TRBD1 matching 7 bases. V lost 1 base, J lost 8 bases, and 20 bases stayed unmatched. The germline gives CDR1 MGHRA, CDR2 YSYEKL. The CDR3 is 19 amino acids. This CDR3 is CASSQGERSSQGVLDEQFF. The CDR3 DNA reads as TGCGCCAGCAGCCAAGGTGAAAGATCATCGCAGGGGGTGTTGGATGAGCAGTTCTTC.

This rearrangement joins TRBV20-1 to TRBJ1-2; unclear D gene. V was clipped by 5 bases and J by 5 bases, with 9 bases between them. Germline V gene sequence: CDR1 DFQATT, CDR2 SNEGSKA (reference sequence). The CDR3 loop spans 11 amino acids. Here the CDR3 reads CSARWTYGYTF. The CDR3 nucleotides read TGCAGTGCTCGGTGGACTTATGGCTACACCTTC.

The chain employs TRBV6-5 and TRBJ2-7; 12 bases agree with TRBD2. CDR3 size: 14 residues. The germline CDR1 and CDR2 sequences are MNHEY and SVGAGI. J was trimmed by 6 bases and V by 5 bases; bases with no gene match: 5. Here the CDR3 reads CASSRLAGAPEQYF. Here the CDR3 DNA reads TGTGCCAGCAGTCGACTAGCGGGAGCTCCCGAGCAGTACTTC.